The entry below gives a single T cell receptor beta chain sequence along with its context. Antigen unknown. The data stem from a study of beta chain features in type 1 diabetes. General study findings and limits: The study found moderately but significantly shorter TCRB CDR3s in all four CD4+ subsets of Type 1 diabetes patients.

Isolated RNA was reverse transcribed in full, so expressed TCRB transcripts were sequenced. TCRdb's table, derived via immunoSEQ multiplex PCR, lists solely in-frame clones and lacks some. The sample carries 500,000 to 850,000 clones, around 15% recorded once. V was pared by 3 bases and J by 4 bases, with 17 bases between. Germline CDR1 is SGHAT and CDR2 is FQNNGV. CDR3 length: 16 residues. The chain uses TRBV11-2 and TRBJ2-3, with D uncertain. Sequenced sample: naive CD4+ T cells from blood. This receptor was taken from a man in his late teens or twenties with type 1 diabetes. The DNA of the CDR3 is TGTGCCAGCAGCTTTAGGTTGACTCCCGGATCAGATACGCAGTATTTT. This codes for CASSFRLTPGSDTQYF.